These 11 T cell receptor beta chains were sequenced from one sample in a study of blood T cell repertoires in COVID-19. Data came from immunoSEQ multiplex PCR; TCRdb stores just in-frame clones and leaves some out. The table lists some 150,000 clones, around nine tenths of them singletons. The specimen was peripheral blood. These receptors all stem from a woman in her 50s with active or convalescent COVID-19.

CDR3 in amino acids: CASSGGVKVGYTF. CDR3 DNA: TGTGCCAGCAGCGGAGGGGTAAAGGTTGGCTACACCTTC. V gene TRBV6-5 combines with J gene TRBJ1-2, with D possibly being TRBD1 (5 bases). CDR1 and CDR2 (germline): MNHEY, SVGAGI. V was pared by 6 bases and J by 7 bases, with 15 bases between. The CDR3 extends over 13 amino acids.

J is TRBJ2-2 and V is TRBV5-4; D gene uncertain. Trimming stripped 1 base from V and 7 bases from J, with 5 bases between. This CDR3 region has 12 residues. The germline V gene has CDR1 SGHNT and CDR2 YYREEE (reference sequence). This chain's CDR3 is CASSLQVGELFF. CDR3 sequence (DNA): TGTGCCAGCAGCTTGCAGGTCGGGGAGCTGTTTTTT.

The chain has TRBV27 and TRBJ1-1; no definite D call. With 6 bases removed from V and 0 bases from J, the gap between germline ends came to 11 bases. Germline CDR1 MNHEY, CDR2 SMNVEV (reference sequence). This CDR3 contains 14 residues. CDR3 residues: CASRPGLMNTEAFF. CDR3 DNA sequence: TGTGCCAGCAGACCCGGACTTATGAACACTGAAGCTTTCTTT.

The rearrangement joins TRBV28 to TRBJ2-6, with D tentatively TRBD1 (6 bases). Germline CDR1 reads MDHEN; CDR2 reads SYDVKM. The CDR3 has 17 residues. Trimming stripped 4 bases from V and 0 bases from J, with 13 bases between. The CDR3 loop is CASSSSQGSSGANVLTF. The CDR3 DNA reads TGTGCCAGCAGTTCGAGTCAGGGGAGCTCTGGGGCCAACGTCCTGACTTTC.

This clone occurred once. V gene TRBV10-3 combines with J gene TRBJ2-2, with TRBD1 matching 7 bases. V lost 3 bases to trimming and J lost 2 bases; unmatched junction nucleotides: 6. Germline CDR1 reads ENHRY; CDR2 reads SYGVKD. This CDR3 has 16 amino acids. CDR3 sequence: CAISDLRTGNTGELFF. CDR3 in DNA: TGTGCCATCAGTGATCTTAGGACAGGTAACACCGGGGAGCTGTTTTTT.

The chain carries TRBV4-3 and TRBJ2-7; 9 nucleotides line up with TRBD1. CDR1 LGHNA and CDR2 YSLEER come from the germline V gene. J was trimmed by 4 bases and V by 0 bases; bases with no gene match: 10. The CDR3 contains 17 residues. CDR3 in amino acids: CASSQDLGTGKDYEQYF. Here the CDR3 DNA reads TGCGCCAGCAGCCAAGATCTTGGGACAGGGAAGGATTACGAGCAGTACTTC.

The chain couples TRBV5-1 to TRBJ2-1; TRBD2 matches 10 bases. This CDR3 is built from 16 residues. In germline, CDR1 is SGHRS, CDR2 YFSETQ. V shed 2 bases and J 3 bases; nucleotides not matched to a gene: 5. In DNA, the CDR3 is TGCGCCAGCAGCTTCCTTCCTAGCGGGAGCTACAATGAGCAGTTCTTC. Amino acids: CASSFLPSGSYNEQFF.

This chain's CDR3 is CASSLVVSVAKNIQYF. CDR3 DNA sequence: TGTGCCAGCAGCTTAGTAGTCAGCGTAGCCAAAAACATTCAGTACTTC. The J gene is TRBJ2-4, the V gene TRBV11-2; D is uncertain. The CDR3 runs 16 residues. Germline loops: CDR1 SGHAT, CDR2 FQNNGV. Trimming shortened V by 1 base and J by 0 bases, and 10 bases separated the two germline ends.

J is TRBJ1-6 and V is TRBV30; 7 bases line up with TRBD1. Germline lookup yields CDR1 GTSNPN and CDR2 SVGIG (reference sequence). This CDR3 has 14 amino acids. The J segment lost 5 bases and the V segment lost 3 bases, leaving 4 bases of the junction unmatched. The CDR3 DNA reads TGTGCCTGGAGCGGGACAGAAAATAATTCACCCCTCCACTTT. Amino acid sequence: CAWSGTENNSPLHF.

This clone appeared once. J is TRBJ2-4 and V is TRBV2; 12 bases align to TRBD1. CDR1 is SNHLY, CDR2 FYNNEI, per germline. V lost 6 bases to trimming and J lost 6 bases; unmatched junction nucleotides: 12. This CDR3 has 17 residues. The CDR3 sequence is CASRSGTGGVGGNIQYF. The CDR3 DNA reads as TGTGCCAGCAGGTCCGGGACAGGGGGCGTGGGGGGAAACATTCAGTACTTC.

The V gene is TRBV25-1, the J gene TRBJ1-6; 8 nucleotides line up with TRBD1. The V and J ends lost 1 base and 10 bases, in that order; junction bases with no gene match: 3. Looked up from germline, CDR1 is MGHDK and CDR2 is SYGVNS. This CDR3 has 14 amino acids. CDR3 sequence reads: CASSESTGGSPLHF. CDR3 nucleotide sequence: TGTGCCAGCAGTGAATCAACAGGGGGATCACCCCTCCACTTT.